This entry concerns a single TCR beta chain. Trimming shortened V by 4 bases and J by 3 bases, and 11 bases separated the two germline ends. The CDR3 covers 14 residues. The germline V gene encodes CDR1 SGDLS and CDR2 YYNGEE. This record belongs to a study of shared clonotypes between healthy human individuals. This table comes from immunoSEQ multiplex PCR, and its TCRdb copy is limited to in-frame clones, with some not included. The table has about 2,200,000 clones, about 92% seen once. CD8 cells classed as naive were CD45RO-negative and positively selected for CCR7, excluding terminally differentiated effector memory CD45RA+ cells.

The chain couples TRBV9 to TRBJ2-1; no definite D call. The sequenced sample consisted of naive CD8+ T cells from PBMCs. This TCR was recovered from a man younger than 35 in good health. Some clones in this sample may be carry-over from other donors' samples. CDR3 nucleotides: TGTGCCAGCAGCCTTCCTGGGAACTACAATGAGCAGTTCTTC. Amino acids: CASSLPGNYNEQFF.